This T cell receptor beta chain appears in the sequencing data of a study of read filtering for tumor transcriptome and immune sequencing. The germline V gene encodes CDR1 LGHNA and CDR2 YNFKEQ. The CDR3 covers 17 residues. With regard to this clonotype: One end of the junction is discordant with germline, which a read error may explain.

From 350 to 500 ng of RNA, a library with molecular barcoded alpha/delta and beta/gamma adaptors was made. MiXCR, run by TCRdb on the reads, gives a single entry per CDR3 protein. Of under 25,000 distinct CDR3 sequences detected, approximately 13% appear once; the ten largest clones hold 60% to 80%. Sample: a population of CD138-negative cells sorted from bone marrow. The chain combines TRBV4-2 with TRBJ2-7, with D tentatively TRBD1 (6 bases). The sequence was obtained from a donor older than 35 with multiple myeloma. For the CDR3, the DNA is TGTGCCAGCAGCCAAGATCACTCCCGGACAGAGACGATTGAGCAGTGCTTC. Translation gives CASSQDHSRTETIEQCF.